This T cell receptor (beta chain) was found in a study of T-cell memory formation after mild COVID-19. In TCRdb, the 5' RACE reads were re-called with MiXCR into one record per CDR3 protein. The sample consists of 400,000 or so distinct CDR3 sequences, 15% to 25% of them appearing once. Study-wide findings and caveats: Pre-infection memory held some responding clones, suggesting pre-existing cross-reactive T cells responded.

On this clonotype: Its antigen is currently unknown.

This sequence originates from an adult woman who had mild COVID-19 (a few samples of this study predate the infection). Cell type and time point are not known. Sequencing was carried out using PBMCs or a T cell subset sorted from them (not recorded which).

The CDR3 region has the DNA TGTGCCAGCAGCCGATTTGGACAGTCTAATGAAAAACTGTTTTTT. Its translation: CASSRFGQSNEKLFF. This chain links TRBV3-1 with TRBJ1-4, with D tentatively TRBD1 (6 bases). V was clipped by 4 bases and J by 3 bases, with 12 bases between them. CDR3 length equals 15 residues. In germline, CDR1 is LGHDT, CDR2 YNNKEL (reference sequence). Supplemented by reference TRBV3-1 and TRBJ1-4, the full variable domain reads DTAVSQTPKYLVTQMGNDKSIKCEQNLGHDTMYWYKQDSKKFLKIMFSYNNKELIINETVPNRFSPKSPDKAHLNLHINSLELGDSAVYFCASSRFGQSNEKLFFGSGTQLSVL.